Below, 26 T cell receptor beta chains from the same sample are listed, as sequenced in a study of blood T cell repertoires in COVID-19. TCRdb's copy holds only in-frame clones and misses some; the assay was immunoSEQ multiplex PCR. The sample contains about 300,000 clones, 70% to 90% of which appear only once. The sequencing input was PBMCs or T cells enriched from blood (not recorded which). These receptors all stem from a man aged 30 to 45 who had recovered from COVID-19.

This clone has more than one count but fewer than ten. The CDR3 is CASSPGGYEQYF. The DNA for the CDR3 is TGTGCCAGCAGCCCGGGGGGCTACGAGCAGTACTTC. V usage is TRBV9 and J usage is TRBJ2-7; 7 bases are shared with TRBD2. The CDR3 runs to 12 residues. Germline values: CDR1 SGDLS, CDR2 YYNGEE. With 4 bases clipped from V and 3 bases from J, the junction kept 1 base outside the gene matches.

The chain joins TRBV3-1 (or the pseudogene TRBV3-2) to TRBJ2-3; a possible D gene is TRBD1 (5 bases). Trimming cost V 0 bases and J 5 bases, with 15 bases left between them. Germline V gene data show CDR1 as LGHDT and CDR2 as YNNKEL (reference sequence). This CDR3 comprises 16 residues. This CDR3 reads CASSQEGLGLLDTQYF. CDR3 nucleotide sequence: TGTGCCAGCAGCCAAGAGGGGCTAGGCCTTTTAGATACGCAGTATTTT.

The chain recombines TRBV28 with TRBJ1-6, with TRBD1 matching over 8 bases. J gave up 6 bases and V 3 bases, and 4 bases lay outside the gene matches. The CDR3 has 15 amino acids. Per the germline V gene, CDR1 is MDHEN and CDR2 is SYDVKM. CDR3 nucleotides: TGTGCCAGCAGTTTCGGGGACAGGAGTAATTCACCCCTCCACTTT. This codes for CASSFGDRSNSPLHF. The full variable domain, its missing parts supplied by reference TRBV28 and TRBJ1-6, is DVKVTQSSRYLVKRTGEKVFLECVQDMDHENMFWYRQDPGLGLRLIYFSYDVKMKEKGDIPEGYSVSREKKERFSLILESASTNQTSMYLCASSFGDRSNSPLHFGNGTRLTVT.

The rearrangement uses TRBV5-1 and TRBJ2-3, with TRBD2 matching 15 bases. The V gene end was trimmed by 2 bases and the J gene end by 3 bases; junction bases not matched to a gene: 13. Germline V gives CDR1 SGHRS, CDR2 YFSETQ. The CDR3 has 20 residues. The CDR3 bases are TGCGCCAGCAGCTTAATCCCGAGGACTAGCGGGAGGGTCGGGACAGATACGCAGTATTTT. Amino acid sequence: CASSLIPRTSGRVGTDTQYF.

CDR3 in amino acids: CASSILDTEAFF. Here the CDR3 DNA reads TGTGCCAGCAGCATACTTGACACTGAAGCTTTCTTT. This chain uses TRBV13 with TRBJ1-1, with D hard to call. In germline, CDR1 is PRHDT, CDR2 FYEKMQ (reference sequence). V was pared by 5 bases and J by 3 bases, with 7 bases between. The CDR3 covers 12 residues. The whole variable domain, remainder taken from reference TRBV13 and TRBJ1-1, is AAGVIQSPRHLIKEKRETATLKCYPIPRHDTVYWYQQGPGQDPQFLISFYEKMQSDKGSIPDRFSAQQFSDYHSELNMSSLELGDSALYFCASSILDTEAFFGQGTRLTVV.

The V and J genes are TRBV14 and TRBJ2-7, with 9 positions matching TRBD1. V was pared by 5 bases and J by 0 bases, with 5 bases of the junction left unmatched. The germline V gene encodes CDR1 SGHDN and CDR2 FVKESK. The CDR3 spans 15 residues. The CDR3 DNA reads as TGTGCCAGCAGCGCCGGGACAGGGTTCTCCTACGAGCAGTACTTC. It translates to CASSAGTGFSYEQYF.

The chain uses TRBV10-2 and TRBJ1-4, with D perhaps TRBD1 (5 bases). V shed 7 bases and J shed 7 bases, with 13 bases lying between them. Germline assignment: CDR1 WSHSY and CDR2 SAAADI. There are 13 residues in the CDR3. In nucleotides, the CDR3 is TGCGCCAGCACCTGGGGGGGGGTTGAAAAACTGTTTTTT. This sequence encodes CASTWGGVEKLFF.

The rearrangement uses TRBV12-3 or TRBV12-4 and TRBJ2-3, with TRBD2 matching over 7 bases. CDR3 length: 13 residues. J was trimmed by 4 bases and V by 7 bases; bases with no gene match: 5. The CDR3 DNA reads as TGTGCCAGCAACCGGGACTATGCAGATACGCAGTATTTT. This translates into CASNRDYADTQYF.

The DNA for the CDR3 is TGTGCCAGCAGCTTTCTCCGGACAGGGGAAGGCTACACCTTC. Amino acid sequence: CASSFLRTGEGYTF. The V and J genes are TRBV7-2 and TRBJ1-2; 9 nucleotides agree with TRBD1. This CDR3 contains 14 residues. The trim removed 3 bases at V and 8 bases at J, leaving 7 bases unmatched. Looked up from germline, CDR1 is SGHTA and CDR2 is FQGNSA.

The chain uses TRBV6-4 and TRBJ2-1; tentatively, D is TRBD1 (5 bases). The CDR3 contains 15 residues. V shed 3 bases and J shed 2 bases, with 11 bases lying between them. Germline V CDR1 and CDR2: MRHNA, SNTAGT. For the CDR3, the DNA is TGTGCCAGCAGTGAAAGGGGCGGCCCCTACAATGAGCAGTTCTTC. It encodes CASSERGGPYNEQFF.

This clone was seen once. The CDR3 bases are TGTGCCACCAGTGATTTATCAGGGGGTGCTTACAATGAGCAGTTCTTC. Translating it yields CATSDLSGGAYNEQFF. This sequence joins TRBV24-1 and TRBJ2-1, with TRBD1 matching over 7 bases. Germline V gene data show CDR1 as KGHDR and CDR2 as SFDVKD. The CDR3 runs to 16 residues. V was pared by 1 base and J by 4 bases, with 6 bases of the junction left unmatched.

This chain connects TRBV19 to TRBJ2-5; 10 positions match TRBD2. The junction had 10 bases not matched to a gene; V was cut back by 6 bases and J by 3 bases. Germline V gene data show CDR1 as LNHDA and CDR2 as SQIVND (reference sequence). This CDR3 has 16 amino acids. The CDR3 here is CASSKRWLAGEETQYF. CDR3 nucleotide sequence: TGTGCCAGTAGCAAGAGGTGGCTAGCGGGAGAAGAGACCCAGTACTTC.

The chain recombines TRBV11-3 with TRBJ1-2, with a weak D call TRBD1 (5 bases). Looked up from germline, CDR1 is SGHNT and CDR2 is YENEEA. V lost 5 bases and J lost 8, with 12 bases in between. This CDR3 region has 12 residues. The CDR3 sequence: CASSPLGGGYTF. DNA for the CDR3: TGTGCCAGCAGCCCTCTTGGGGGGGGCTACACCTTC.

The chain links TRBV28 to TRBJ1-1, with D perhaps matching TRBD1 (6 bases). CDR3 size: 15 residues. Between the trimmed V and J ends, which lost 2 bases and 0 bases, there was a span of 10 bases. CDR1 and CDR2 (germline): MDHEN, SYDVKM. In DNA, the CDR3 is TGTGCCAGCAGTTTAACCCAGGGGATGAACACTGAAGCTTTCTTT. This codes for CASSLTQGMNTEAFF.

V gene TRBV7-8 combines with J gene TRBJ2-3; 12 nucleotides align to TRBD2. This CDR3 region has 16 residues. Germline V lookup: CDR1 SGHVS, CDR2 FQNEAQ. The ends lost 4 bases at V and 5 bases at J; junction bases unmatched: 7. The CDR3 DNA sequence: TGTGCCAGCAGCTCTCTAGCGGGGGGGCTAGGAGATACGCAGTATTTT. Amino acids: CASSSLAGGLGDTQYF.

The genes are TRBV6-7 and TRBJ1-5; D uncertain. TRBV6-7 is given ORF status, its function remaining uncertain. This CDR3 has 13 residues. The germline V and J ends were trimmed by 6 bases and 5 bases, with 11 bases remaining between them. For the CDR3, the DNA is TGTGCCAGCAGGCCTGGGGAGTATCAGCCCCAGCATTTT. Translation gives CASRPGEYQPQHF.

J is TRBJ2-5 and V is TRBV9; D may be TRBD2 (7 bases). The germline CDR1 and CDR2 sequences are SGDLS and YYNGEE. V was trimmed by 4 bases and J by 4 bases, leaving 17 bases between them. The CDR3 length is 15 residues. CDR3 region: CASSPRGAGVETQYF. The CDR3 DNA follows: TGTGCCAGCAGCCCCCGGGGGGCCGGCGTAGAGACCCAGTACTTC.

The chain uses TRBV6-1 and TRBJ2-7; weak D call: TRBD1 (6 bases). CDR3 length: 14 residues. V lost 2 bases and J lost 3, with 11 bases in between. Per the germline V gene, CDR1 is MNHNS and CDR2 is SASEGT. CDR3 residues: CASSESGTLYEQYF. In nucleotides, the CDR3 is TGTGCCAGCAGTGAATCTGGGACACTCTACGAGCAGTACTTC.

The rearrangement joins TRBV3-1 (or the pseudogene TRBV3-2) to TRBJ1-6, with 9 bases matching TRBD1. V dropped 4 bases and J dropped 0; count of bases not matched to a gene: 7. In germline, CDR1 is LGHDT, CDR2 YNNKEL (reference sequence). This CDR3 spans 18 amino acids. CDR3 sequence (DNA): TGTGCCAGCAGCCCTCGGGACAGGGCCAGCTCCTATAATTCACCCCTCCACTTT. Its translation: CASSPRDRASSYNSPLHF.

The chain combines TRBV5-4 with TRBJ1-2; the D is unclear. V was clipped by 3 bases and J by 2 bases, with 8 bases between them. Germline V CDR1 and CDR2: SGHNT, YYREEE (reference sequence). The CDR3 has 13 amino acids. The CDR3 sequence is CASSYDTNYGYTF. CDR3 coding DNA: TGTGCCAGCAGCTATGACACCAACTATGGCTACACCTTC.

The CDR3 coding sequence is TGTGCCAGCAGTCCCCAGACAGGGGGAGAGACCCAGTACTTC. It yields the protein CASSPQTGGETQYF. The chain has TRBV6-5 and TRBJ2-5, with TRBD1 identical over 9 bases. The CDR3 totals 14 residues. Germline CDR1 reads MNHEY; CDR2 reads SVGAGI. The V and J ends lost 5 bases and 4 bases, in that order; junction bases with no gene match: 5.

The CDR3 DNA is TGTGCCAGTAAAGACAGGGGAGTATACGAGCAGTACTTC. It encodes CASKDRGVYEQYF. V gene TRBV19 combines with J gene TRBJ2-7, with 8 bases fitting TRBD1. J gave up 4 bases and V 7 bases, and 6 bases lay outside the gene matches. The CDR3 totals 13 residues. Germline CDR1 LNHDA, CDR2 SQIVND (reference sequence). The full variable domain, in which reference TRBV19 and TRBJ2-7 provide the parts outside the CDR3, is DGGITQSPKYLFRKEGQNVTLSCEQNLNHDAMYWYRQDPGQGLRLIYYSQIVNDFQKGDIAEGYSVSREKKESFPLTVTSAQKNPTAFYLCASKDRGVYEQYFGPGTRLTVT.

V gene TRBV25-1 combines with J gene TRBJ1-2; D unresolved. V was trimmed by 4 bases and J by 1 base, leaving 19 bases between them. The CDR3 covers 17 residues. CDR1 and CDR2 (germline): MGHDK, SYGVNS. The CDR3 is CASSAFALGPSNYGYTF. DNA of the CDR3: TGTGCCAGCAGTGCGTTCGCTCTGGGTCCTAGTAACTATGGCTACACCTTC.

The V gene is TRBV5-1, the J gene TRBJ2-2; D is possibly TRBD1 (6 bases). CDR3 size: 17 residues. Trimming cost V 0 bases and J 2 bases, with 14 bases left between them. Per germline, CDR1 SGHRS and CDR2 YFSETQ. The chain's CDR3 is CASSLEWQGSNTGELFF. The CDR3 DNA reads as TGCGCCAGCAGCTTGGAGTGGCAGGGGTCTAACACCGGGGAGCTGTTTTTT. The variable domain in full, with the rest retrieved from reference TRBV5-1 and TRBJ2-2, is KAGVTQTPRYLIKTRGQQVTLSCSPISGHRSVSWYQQTPGQGLQFLFEYFSETQRNKGNFPGRFSGRQFSNSRSEMNVSTLELGDSALYLCASSLEWQGSNTGELFFGEGSRLTVL.

J is TRBJ1-6 and V is TRBV7-9; D is ambiguous. Germline V lookup: CDR1 SEHNR, CDR2 FQNEAQ (reference sequence). This CDR3 is built from 16 residues. The germline V and J ends were trimmed by 2 bases and 8 bases, with 16 bases remaining between them. This CDR3 reads CASSLYQVAGDSPLHF. The CDR3 nucleotides read TGTGCCAGCAGCTTATACCAGGTAGCGGGCGATTCACCCCTCCACTTT.

The chain couples TRBV19 to TRBJ2-1; TRBD1 aligns across 7 bases. This CDR3 is 14 amino acids long. J was trimmed by 6 bases and V by 6 bases; bases with no gene match: 8. Germline loops: CDR1 LNHDA, CDR2 SQIVND (reference sequence). CDR3 in DNA: TGTGCCAGTAGCCCAAGACAGGGCTTCAATGAGCAGTTCTTC. Protein product: CASSPRQGFNEQFF.